These 32 T cell receptor beta chains originate from one sample sequenced in a study of control samples from healthy donors and cancer patients. Some clones are missing from TCRdb's copy, which holds only in-frame ones; the method was immunoSEQ multiplex PCR. The sample includes approximately 120,000 clones, 90% of them seen just once. The source material was blood. The receptors were gathered from a human donor in good health. The donor label of this sample is uncertain.

This clone was counted a single time. J is TRBJ2-7 and V is TRBV6-6; tentatively, D is TRBD2 (6 bases). Trimming left V 2 bases short and J 7 bases short, with 18 bases between. The length of the CDR3 is 15 residues. In germline, CDR1 is MNHNY, CDR2 SVGAGI (reference sequence). CDR3 loop: CASSYLTSSLGEQYF. CDR3 DNA sequence: TGTGCCAGCAGTTACCTGACTAGTTCCCTTGGGGAGCAGTACTTC.

CDR3 bases: TGTGCCAGCAGCCCAGCTAGCGGGGGGGTAGCTGAGCAGTTCTTC. It specifies CASSPASGGVAEQFF. The chain recombines TRBV11-2 with TRBJ2-1; TRBD2 aligns across 12 bases. Germline-derived CDR1 and CDR2 are SGHAT and FQNNGV. This CDR3 spans 15 amino acids. V shed 5 bases, J shed 9 bases, and the junction held 8 bases outside the gene matches.

V gene TRBV6-1 combines with J gene TRBJ1-2; perhaps TRBD1 as D (5 bases). V was clipped by 3 bases and J by 7 bases, with 18 bases between them. The CDR3 spans 15 residues. Germline values: CDR1 MNHNS, CDR2 SASEGT. In nucleotides, the CDR3 is TGTGCCAGCAGTGACCCGGGGCTGCTGGTTGGTGGCTACACCTTC. Translating gives CASSDPGLLVGGYTF.

The chain joins TRBV19 to TRBJ2-3, with 11 bases matching TRBD2. After removal of 7 bases from V and 2 bases from J, the junction contained 8 bases not matched to a gene. Germline-derived CDR1 and CDR2 are LNHDA and SQIVND (reference sequence). This CDR3 contains 16 residues. As DNA, the CDR3 is TGTGCCAGTACGGTAGCGGGGGGGATAAACACAGATACGCAGTATTTT. Translating gives CASTVAGGINTDTQYF.

The chain is built from TRBV19 and TRBJ1-4; tentatively, D is TRBD1 (5 bases). This CDR3 contains 14 residues. Per germline, CDR1 LNHDA and CDR2 SQIVND (reference sequence). V was pared by 5 bases and J by 2 bases, with 9 bases between. CDR3 coding DNA: TGTGCCAGTAGTCCGACAGTGACTAATGAAAAACTGTTTTTT. Its translation: CASSPTVTNEKLFF. Complete variable domain (other parts from reference TRBV19 and TRBJ1-4): DGGITQSPKYLFRKEGQNVTLSCEQNLNHDAMYWYRQDPGQGLRLIYYSQIVNDFQKGDIAEGYSVSREKKESFPLTVTSAQKNPTAFYLCASSPTVTNEKLFFGSGTQLSVL.

This chain joins TRBV30 and TRBJ2-1; D is uncertain. Germline V gene sequence: CDR1 GTSNPN, CDR2 SVGIG (reference sequence). The V gene lost 2 bases and the J gene lost 6 bases, with 11 bases spanning the gap. The CDR3 sequence is 13 residues long. CDR3 in DNA: TGTGCCTGGAGTTCGATAGCTCTCAATGAGCAGTTCTTC. This gives the protein CAWSSIALNEQFF. Supplemented by reference TRBV30 and TRBJ2-1, the full variable domain reads SQTIHQWPATLVQPVGSPLSLECTVEGTSNPNLYWYRQAAGRGLQLLFYSVGIGQISSEVPQNLSASRPQDRQFILSSKKLLLSDSGFYLCAWSSIALNEQFFGPGTRLTVL.

The rearrangement uses TRBV14 and TRBJ1-6; perhaps TRBD1 as D (6 bases). This CDR3 spans 16 amino acids. V was clipped by 4 bases and J by 2 bases, with 12 bases between them. Per the germline V gene, CDR1 is SGHDN and CDR2 is FVKESK. CDR3 protein: CASSRLGGPYNSPLHF. CDR3 in DNA: TGTGCCAGCAGCCGTCTAGGGGGGCCCTATAATTCACCCCTCCACTTT.

The V and J genes are TRBV5-8 and TRBJ1-2; D gene ambiguous. V shed 7 bases and J shed 1 base, with 8 bases lying between them. There are 12 residues in the CDR3. Germline V gives CDR1 SGHTS, CDR2 YDEGEE. As DNA, the CDR3 is TGTGCCAGCTCCGGTCGTAACTATGGCTACACCTTC. This translates into CASSGRNYGYTF.

CDR3 region: CASSPGGAEAFF. CDR3 coding DNA: TGTGCCAGCAGCCCTGGGGGGGCTGAAGCTTTCTTT. This sequence joins TRBV7-8 and TRBJ1-1; the D gene is possibly TRBD1 (5 bases). The CDR3 spans 12 residues. Germline-derived CDR1 and CDR2 are SGHVS and FQNEAQ. V lost 5 bases and J lost 6, with 10 bases in between. The full variable domain, rest sourced from reference TRBV7-8 and TRBJ1-1, is GAGVSQSPRYKVAKRGQDVALRCDPISGHVSLFWYQQALGQGPEFLTYFQNEAQLDKSGLPSDRFFAERPEGSVSTLKIQRTQQEDSAVYLCASSPGGAEAFFGQGTRLTVV.

The J gene is TRBJ1-1, the V gene TRBV19; unclear D gene. The CDR3 consists of 15 residues. CDR1 LNHDA and CDR2 SQIVND come from the germline V gene (reference sequence). V was clipped by 7 bases and J by 1 base, with 16 bases between them. CDR3 region: CASISGGVANTEAFF. The DNA for the CDR3 is TGTGCCAGTATCTCCGGTGGGGTCGCGAACACTGAAGCTTTCTTT. The full variable domain, completed using reference TRBV19 and TRBJ1-1, is DGGITQSPKYLFRKEGQNVTLSCEQNLNHDAMYWYRQDPGQGLRLIYYSQIVNDFQKGDIAEGYSVSREKKESFPLTVTSAQKNPTAFYLCASISGGVANTEAFFGQGTRLTVV.

The chain is built from TRBV2 and TRBJ2-1; 12 positions match TRBD1. With V trimmed by 3 bases and J by 3 bases, 3 bases remained unmatched. Germline lookup yields CDR1 SNHLY and CDR2 FYNNEI. The CDR3 is made up of 16 amino acids. The CDR3 spells CASSDGTGGRYNEQFF. CDR3 DNA: TGTGCCAGCAGTGACGGGACAGGGGGCCGCTACAATGAGCAGTTCTTC.

CDR3 bases: TGTGCCAGCACCAATTCACCACAGGGAGCTGGGGCCAACGTCCTGACTTTC. Protein product: CASTNSPQGAGANVLTF. The chain has TRBV7-6 and TRBJ2-6; D is perhaps TRBD1 (6 bases). The V and J ends lost 7 bases and 2 bases respectively, with 18 bases between them. This CDR3 has 17 residues. Germline V gene lookup returns CDR1 SGHVS and CDR2 FNYEAQ. The whole variable domain, remainder taken from reference TRBV7-6 and TRBJ2-6, is GAGVSQSPRYKVTKRGQDVALRCDPISGHVSLYWYRQALGQGPEFLTYFNYEAQQDKSGLPNDRFSAERPEGSISTLTIQRTEQRDSAMYRCASTNSPQGAGANVLTFGAGSRLTVL.

The gene calls are TRBV19 and TRBJ1-2; no firm D call. Germline loops: CDR1 LNHDA, CDR2 SQIVND (reference sequence). The CDR3 consists of 16 residues. V was shortened by 2 bases and J by 2 bases, with 15 bases between the two germline ends. Here the CDR3 reads CASSIRMAGLNYGYTF. CDR3 DNA: TGTGCCAGTAGTATACGAATGGCCGGATTAAACTATGGCTACACCTTC.

V usage is TRBV18 and J usage is TRBJ2-3; a possible D gene is TRBD2 (7 bases). The CDR3 spans 15 residues. From germline, CDR1 is KGHSH and CDR2 LQKENI. V was trimmed by 0 bases and J by 8 bases, leaving 15 bases between them. The CDR3 DNA is TGTGCCAGCTCACCACCGGAGGGGGGGCGGAGTACGCAGTATTTT. Its protein is CASSPPEGGRSTQYF. The variable domain in full, with the rest retrieved from reference TRBV18 and TRBJ2-3, is NAGVMQNPRHLVRRRGQEARLRCSPMKGHSHVYWYRQLPEEGLKFMVYLQKENIIDESGMPKERFSAEFPKEGPSILRIQQVVRGDSAAYFCASSPPEGGRSTQYFGPGTRLTVL.

This clone has only one observation. This chain connects TRBV18 to TRBJ2-3, with a tentative D call TRBD1 (6 bases). Per the germline V gene, CDR1 is KGHSH and CDR2 is LQKENI. The CDR3 totals 15 residues. V lost 5 bases, J lost 5 bases, and 17 bases lay in between. The CDR3: CASSVQGGPLDTQYF. CDR3 coding DNA: TGTGCCAGCTCAGTACAGGGTGGGCCCTTAGATACGCAGTATTTT.

The genes are TRBV6-2 or TRBV6-3 and TRBJ2-3; TRBD1 aligns across 9 bases. V dropped 6 bases and J dropped 9; count of bases not matched to a gene: 13. The CDR3 is 15 residues long. Germline values: CDR1 MNHEY, CDR2 SVGEGT. CDR3 sequence: CASSRTGAQGGTQYF. The CDR3 DNA reads TGTGCCAGCAGCCGGACAGGGGCACAGGGAGGGACGCAGTATTTT.

The chain combines TRBV6-6 with TRBJ2-3; D uncertain. In germline, CDR1 is MNHNY, CDR2 SVGAGI (reference sequence). This CDR3 is 15 amino acids long. V lost 7 bases to trimming and J lost 2 bases, with 16 bases between them. The CDR3 sequence is CASTSPSASTDTQYF. CDR3 in DNA: TGTGCCAGCACATCCCCCAGCGCCTCCACAGATACGCAGTATTTT.

The chain carries TRBV7-9 and TRBJ1-4; 10 bases map to TRBD1. The CDR3 sequence is 17 residues long. V lost 4 bases to trimming and J lost 9 bases; unmatched junction nucleotides: 14. In germline, CDR1 is SEHNR, CDR2 FQNEAQ (reference sequence). In nucleotides, the CDR3 is TGTGCCAGCAGCTCCCCAGCTAGGACAGGGGGATTTAAAAAACTGTTTTTT. Protein: CASSSPARTGGFKKLFF.

The chain couples TRBV12-3 or TRBV12-4 to TRBJ1-2; D is undetermined. V gave up 5 bases and J gave up 8 bases, with 9 bases separating them. The CDR3 runs to 11 residues. Here the CDR3 reads CASSAGLGYTF. The CDR3 DNA reads as TGTGCCAGCAGTGCGGGGTTGGGCTACACCTTC.

The chain recombines TRBV6-4 with TRBJ2-5; D perhaps matches TRBD2 (5 bases). CDR1 and CDR2 from the germline V gene are MRHNA and SNTAGT. The CDR3 contains 13 residues. The ends were cut back, 2 bases at V and 2 bases at J, with 6 bases in the middle. The CDR3 DNA reads TGTGCCAGCAGTGACACTAGTCAAGAGACCCAGTACTTC. The encoded protein is CASSDTSQETQYF.

The chain combines TRBV9 with TRBJ2-7, with a possible D match to TRBD1 (6 bases). Trimming pared 0 bases from V and 4 bases from J, leaving 11 bases between. This CDR3 spans 14 amino acids. Germline V gene sequence: CDR1 SGDLS, CDR2 YYNGEE. The CDR3 coding sequence is TGTGCCAGCAGCGTAGACAGGGCTTCGTACGAGCAGTACTTC. Encoded protein: CASSVDRASYEQYF.

CDR3 in amino acids: CASTQGTGGQQGYTF. CDR3 DNA sequence: TGTGCCAGCACCCAGGGTACAGGAGGGCAACAAGGCTACACCTTC. The V call is TRBV9, the J call TRBJ1-2; a possible D gene is TRBD1 (5 bases). This CDR3 has 15 residues. Trimming removed 6 bases from V and 8 bases from J, with 23 bases in between. The germline gives CDR1 SGDLS, CDR2 YYNGEE.

This sequence joins TRBV7-6 and TRBJ1-1; the match to TRBD1 covers 12 bases. The CDR3 sequence is 14 residues long. CDR1 and CDR2 from the germline V gene are SGHVS and FNYEAQ. Trimming took 2 bases from V and 11 from J; bases not matched to a gene: 6. The CDR3 protein is CASSLMGQGAGAFF. CDR3 bases: TGTGCCAGCAGCTTAATGGGACAGGGGGCTGGGGCTTTCTTT.

The chain is built from TRBV6-6 and TRBJ1-5; the D gene is possibly TRBD1 (5 bases). The germline V gene encodes CDR1 MNHNY and CDR2 SVGAGI (reference sequence). The CDR3 is made up of 14 amino acids. V lost 5 bases and J 5 bases, leaving 13 bases between the germline ends. The CDR3 protein is CASSRDARDQPQHF. The CDR3 region has the DNA TGTGCCAGCAGTCGGGACGCTAGAGATCAGCCCCAGCATTTT.

In its sample, this clone was seen once. The chain couples TRBV2 to TRBJ1-2, with a weak D call TRBD1 (5 bases). Between the trimmed V and J ends, which lost 7 bases and 2 bases, there was a span of 14 bases. Germline V gene lookup returns CDR1 SNHLY and CDR2 FYNNEI. The CDR3 is made up of 14 amino acids. CDR3 sequence: CASNRDYPNYGYTF. DNA for the CDR3: TGTGCCAGCAACCGGGACTATCCCAACTATGGCTACACCTTC.

In the case of this clone: Other DNA sequences within the sample encode an identical CDR3. The J gene is TRBJ2-5, the V gene TRBV6-1, with TRBD2 matching 12 bases. The CDR3 is 15 residues long. Germline values: CDR1 MNHNS, CDR2 SASEGT. The J segment lost 2 bases and the V segment lost 2 bases, leaving 0 bases of the junction unmatched. The CDR3 DNA is TGTGCCAGCAGTGAACTAGCGGGGGGGCAAGAGACCCAGTACTTC. Amino acid sequence: CASSELAGGQETQYF.

V is TRBV18 and J is TRBJ1-6; perhaps TRBD1 as D (5 bases). The CDR3 sequence is 13 residues long. CDR1 and CDR2 from the germline V gene are KGHSH and LQKENI. V was clipped by 6 bases and J by 12 bases, with 15 bases between them. The CDR3 coding sequence is TGTGCCAGCTCGCCAAGGCGGGGGTTACCCCTCCACTTT. This translates into CASSPRRGLPLHF.

CDR3 sequence reads: CASTTTANSNQPQHF. The CDR3 nucleotides read TGTGCCAGCACCACGACAGCTAATAGCAATCAGCCCCAGCATTTT. The rearrangement uses TRBV28 and TRBJ1-5; weak D call: TRBD1 (5 bases). CDR3 size: 15 residues. From germline, CDR1 is MDHEN and CDR2 SYDVKM. The ends were cut back, 7 bases at V and 0 bases at J, with 13 bases in the middle.

The CDR3 DNA follows: TGTGCCAGCAGCTTGGACAGTGGCTATGGCTACACCTTC. Translated, it gives CASSLDSGYGYTF. This chain links TRBV6-5 with TRBJ1-2, with D possibly matching TRBD1 (6 bases). Germline values: CDR1 MNHEY, CDR2 SVGAGI. The CDR3 runs to 13 residues. The V end was cut by 6 bases, the J end by 4 bases, with 12 bases between.

The rearrangement links TRBV5-4 to TRBJ2-2; D is unclear. Germline V gene sequence: CDR1 SGHNT, CDR2 YYREEE (reference sequence). CDR3 length: 14 residues. V lost 0 bases and J 7 bases, leaving 10 bases between the germline ends. The CDR3 sequence is CASSLGNTGGELFF. The CDR3 DNA is TGTGCCAGCAGCTTGGGGAACACTGGCGGGGAGCTGTTTTTT. The full variable domain, in which reference TRBV5-4 and TRBJ2-2 provide the parts outside the CDR3, is ETGVTQSPTHLIKTRGQQVTLRCSSQSGHNTVSWYQQALGQGPQFIFQYYREEENGRGNFPPRFSGLQFPNYSSELNVNALELDDSALYLCASSLGNTGGELFFGEGSRLTVL.

This clone was observed a few times. The chain's CDR3 is CASSYSGGLGQFF. The CDR3 nucleotides are TGTGCCAGCAGTTATAGTGGGGGGCTGGGGCAGTTCTTC. V gene TRBV6-6 combines with J gene TRBJ2-1; TRBD1 or TRBD2 may be the D gene (6 bases each). CDR1 and CDR2 (germline): MNHNY, SVGAGI (reference sequence). Trimming removed 3 bases at V and 12 bases at J, with 15 bases between. The CDR3 length is 13 residues.

This clone has a single count. The chain couples TRBV18 to TRBJ1-1; a possible D gene is TRBD1 (5 bases). Germline-derived CDR1 and CDR2 are KGHSH and LQKENI. Trimming stripped 3 bases from V and 0 bases from J, with 14 bases between. The CDR3 is 16 residues long. The CDR3 loop is CASSPRMGEMNTEAFF. In DNA, the CDR3 is TGTGCCAGCTCACCTCGAATGGGGGAGATGAACACTGAAGCTTTCTTT.